This T cell receptor (beta chain) came from a study of vaccination effects on CD4 cells after COVID-19. Study details: Participants each got two BNT162b2 or mRNA-1273 vaccine doses.

Per germline, CDR1 LNHDA and CDR2 SQIVND (reference sequence). With 10 bases removed from V and 0 bases from J, the gap between germline ends came to 16 bases. The CDR3 consists of 16 residues. As for this clone: What it binds is not known.

Isolation of CD4+ T cells took place after around 10 days of culture. Cultures received IL-2 medium that replaced half the medium on days 3 and 7. TCRdb keeps only in-frame clones here, not all; method: immunoSEQ multiplex PCR. Of about 37,000 clones in the sample, about 70% were seen once. General observations from the study: Marked clonal contraction of both clone types appeared late after vaccination.

This receptor was taken from a human donor who received a COVID-19 vaccine. The sample here was CD4+ T cells from PBMCs cultured without peptide, taken before COVID-19 vaccination. The chain carries TRBV19 and TRBJ2-6, with D uncertain. The CDR3 spells CATRPRDLSGANVLTF. For the CDR3, the DNA is TGTGCCACCCGCCCCCGCGACCTCTCTGGGGCCAACGTCCTGACTTTC.